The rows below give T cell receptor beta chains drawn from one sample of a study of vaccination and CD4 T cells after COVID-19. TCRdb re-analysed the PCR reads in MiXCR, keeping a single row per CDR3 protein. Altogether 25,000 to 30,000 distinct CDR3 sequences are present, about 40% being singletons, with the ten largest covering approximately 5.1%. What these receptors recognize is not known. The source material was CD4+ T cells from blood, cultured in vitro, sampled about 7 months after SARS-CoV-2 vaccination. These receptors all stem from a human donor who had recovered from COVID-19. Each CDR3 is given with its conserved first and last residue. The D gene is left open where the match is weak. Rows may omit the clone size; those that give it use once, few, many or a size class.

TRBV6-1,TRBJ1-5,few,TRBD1,CASTLGDRLDQPQHF,TGTGCCAGTACCCTCGGGGACAGGTTGGATCAGCCCCAGCATTTT
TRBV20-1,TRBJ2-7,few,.,CSAQTLTGTYEQYF,TGCAGTGCCCAGACCCTGACGGGAACCTACGAGCAGTACTTC
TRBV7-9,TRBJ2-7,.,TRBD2,CASSLVTSGNLYF,TGTGCCAGCAGCTTAGTAACTAGCGGGAACCTGTACTTC
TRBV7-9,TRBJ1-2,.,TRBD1,CASSPTGVNGYTF,TGTGCCAGCAGCCCCACAGGGGTCAATGGCTACACCTTC
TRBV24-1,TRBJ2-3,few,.,CATSDHIPGYTDTQYF,TGTGCCACCAGTGACCATATCCCGGGATACACAGATACGCAGTATTTT
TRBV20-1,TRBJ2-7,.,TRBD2,CSSGTSGSYVFSYEQYF,TGCAGTTCGGGGACTAGCGGGTCGTACGTCTTCTCCTACGAGCAGTACTTC
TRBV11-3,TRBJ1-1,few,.,CASSLRVNTEAFF,TGTGCCAGCAGCTTGAGAGTGAACACTGAAGCTTTCTTT
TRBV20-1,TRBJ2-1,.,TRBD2,CSAGPGLAGTEQFF,TGCAGTGCTGGGCCGGGACTAGCGGGAACTGAGCAGTTCTTC
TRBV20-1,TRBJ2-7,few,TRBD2,CSARHTSGLYEQYF,TGCAGTGCTAGGCACACTAGCGGACTTTACGAGCAGTACTTC
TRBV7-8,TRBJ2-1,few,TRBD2,CASSQAGVSYNEQFF,TGTGCCAGCAGCCAAGCGGGAGTCTCCTACAATGAGCAGTTCTTC
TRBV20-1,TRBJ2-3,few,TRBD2,CSARGGLAGRTDTQYF,TGCAGTGCTAGAGGTGGACTAGCGGGAAGGACAGATACGCAGTATTTT
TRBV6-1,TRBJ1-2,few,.,CGAGGDYGYTF,TGTGGGGCTGGCGGGGACTATGGCTACACCTTC
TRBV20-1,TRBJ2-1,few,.,CSFSGGAVTYNEQFF,TGCAGCTTCTCCGGTGGGGCGGTAACCTACAATGAGCAGTTCTTC
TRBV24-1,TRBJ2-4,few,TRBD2,CATSESGGGIQYF,TGTGCCACCAGTGAGTCGGGGGGGGGCATTCAGTACTTC
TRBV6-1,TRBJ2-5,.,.,CASSDDGGETQYF,TGTGCCAGCAGTGATGATGGGGGAGAGACCCAGTACTTC
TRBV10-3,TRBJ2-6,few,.,CAISESRGVGGRSGANVLTF,TGTGCCATCAGTGAGAGTAGGGGGGTTGGGGGGCGCTCTGGGGCCAACGTCCTGACTTTC
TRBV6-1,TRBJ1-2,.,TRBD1,CATTGRSPLNYGYTF,TGTGCCACGACAGGGAGGAGTCCGCTAAACTATGGCTACACCTTC
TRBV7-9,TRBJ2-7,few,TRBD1,CASSLLTGAGEQYF,TGTGCCAGCTCCCTCTTGACAGGGGCGGGCGAGCAGTACTTC
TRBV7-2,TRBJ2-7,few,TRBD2,CASSLGGGRRYEQYF,TGTGCCAGCAGCTTAGGAGGCGGGAGGAGGTACGAGCAGTACTTC
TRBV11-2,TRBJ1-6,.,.,CASSFSGSYNSPLHF,TGTGCCAGCAGCTTCTCGGGCTCCTATAATTCACCCCTCCACTTT
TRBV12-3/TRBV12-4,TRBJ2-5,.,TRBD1,CASSTGGRETQYF,TGTGCCAGCAGTACAGGGGGCCGGGAGACCCAGTACTTC
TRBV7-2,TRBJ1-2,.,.,CASSLASPDSYGYTF,TGTGCCAGCAGCTTAGCTTCCCCGGATTCCTATGGCTACACCTTC